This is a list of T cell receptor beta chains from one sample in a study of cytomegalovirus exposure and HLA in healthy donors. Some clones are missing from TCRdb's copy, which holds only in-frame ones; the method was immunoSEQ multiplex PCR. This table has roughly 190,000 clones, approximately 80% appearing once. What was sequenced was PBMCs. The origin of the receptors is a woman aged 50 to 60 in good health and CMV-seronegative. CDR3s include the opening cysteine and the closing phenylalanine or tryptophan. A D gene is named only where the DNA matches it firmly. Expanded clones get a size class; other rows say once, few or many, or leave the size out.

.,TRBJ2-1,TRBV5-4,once,CAGSLGYNEQFF,TGTGCCGGCAGCCTCGGGTACAATGAGCAGTTCTTC
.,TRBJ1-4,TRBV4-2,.,CASSQLGPGNEKLFF,TGTGCCAGCAGCCAATTAGGGCCGGGGAATGAAAAACTGTTTTTT
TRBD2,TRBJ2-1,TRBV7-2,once,CASSPGGSGGANEQFF,TGTGCCAGCAGCCCCGGCGGTAGCGGGGGGGCCAATGAGCAGTTCTTC
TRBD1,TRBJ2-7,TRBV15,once,CATSRGQPSYEQYF,TGTGCCACCAGCAGGGGACAGCCCTCCTACGAGCAGTACTTC
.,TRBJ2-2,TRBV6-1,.,CASCVRRILTGELFF,TGTGCCAGCTGCGTACGTAGAATCCTGACCGGGGAGCTGTTTTTT
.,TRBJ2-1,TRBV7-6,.,CASSWGGRGPEDEQFF,TGTGCCAGCAGCTGGGGGGGGCGGGGGCCTGAGGATGAGCAGTTCTTC
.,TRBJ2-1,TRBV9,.,CASSVGLNNEQFF,TGTGCCAGCAGCGTTGGACTTAACAATGAGCAGTTCTTC
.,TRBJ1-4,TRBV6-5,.,CASSHRRVPGEKLFF,TGTGCCAGCAGTCACCGCCGGGTCCCTGGAGAAAAACTGTTTTTT
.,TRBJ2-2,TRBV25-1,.,CASSDEDTSTYTGELFF,TGTGCCAGCAGTGACGAGGATACCTCAACATACACCGGGGAGCTGTTTTTT
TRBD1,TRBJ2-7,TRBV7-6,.,CASSQGTGSAYEQYF,TGTGCCAGCAGCCAAGGGACAGGGAGCGCCTACGAGCAGTACTTC
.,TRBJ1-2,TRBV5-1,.,CASSLAGASGYTF,TGCGCCAGCAGTCTGGCGGGGGCCTCAGGCTACACCTTC
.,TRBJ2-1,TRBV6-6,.,CASRETGIRRSEQFF,TGTGCCAGCAGGGAAACAGGGATACGACGGAGTGAGCAGTTCTTC
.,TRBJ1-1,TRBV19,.,CASSIDWSTEAFF,TGTGCCAGTAGTATCGACTGGAGCACTGAAGCTTTCTTT
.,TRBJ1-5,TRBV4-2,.,CASSQDRGNQPQHF,TGTGCCAGCAGCCAAGATCGAGGGAATCAGCCCCAGCATTTT
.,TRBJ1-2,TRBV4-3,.,CASSQDLRLRGYGYTF,TGCGCCAGCAGCCAAGATCTGAGACTCAGAGGCTATGGCTACACCTTC
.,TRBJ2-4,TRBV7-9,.,CASSLLRSTKNIQYF,TGTGCCAGCAGCTTACTTAGGAGTACCAAAAACATTCAGTACTTC
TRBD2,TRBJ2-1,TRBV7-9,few,CASSTASGSWNEQFF,TGTGCCAGCAGCACCGCTAGCGGGAGCTGGAATGAGCAGTTCTTC
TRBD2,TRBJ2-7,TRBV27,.,CASRTRTSGPGEQYF,TGTGCCAGCAGAACGAGGACTAGCGGGCCTGGGGAGCAGTACTTC
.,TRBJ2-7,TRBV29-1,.,CSVVGGSHEQYF,TGCAGCGTTGTCGGGGGTTCCCACGAGCAGTACTTC
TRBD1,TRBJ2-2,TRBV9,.,CASSVATGGADTGELFF,TGTGCCAGCAGCGTAGCTACAGGGGGTGCGGACACCGGGGAGCTGTTTTTT
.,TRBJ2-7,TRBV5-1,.,CASRSGTYEQYF,TGCGCCAGCAGGAGCGGCACCTACGAGCAGTACTTC
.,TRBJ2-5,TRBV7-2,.,CASSLLETQYF,TGTGCCAGCAGCCTCCTAGAGACCCAGTACTTC
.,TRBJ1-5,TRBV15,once,CATSRAGENQPQHF,TGTGCCACCAGCAGAGCAGGGGAAAATCAGCCCCAGCATTTT
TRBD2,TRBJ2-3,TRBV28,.,CATSGGLDTQYF,TGTGCCACTAGCGGGGGGTTAGATACGCAGTATTTT
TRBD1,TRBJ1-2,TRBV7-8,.,CASSRRQGIFDRGYTF,TGTGCCAGCAGCCGACGACAGGGAATTTTCGACCGAGGCTACACCTTC
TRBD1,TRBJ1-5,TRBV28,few,CASSPSGGPSNQPQHF,TGTGCCAGCAGTCCCTCAGGGGGTCCAAGCAATCAGCCCCAGCATTTT
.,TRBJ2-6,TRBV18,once,CASSPRDKASGANVLTF,TGTGCCAGCTCACCACGGGACAAAGCCTCTGGGGCCAACGTCCTGACTTTC
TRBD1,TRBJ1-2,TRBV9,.,CASSVGWGQGDGYTF,TGTGCCAGCAGCGTAGGTTGGGGACAGGGTGATGGCTACACCTTC
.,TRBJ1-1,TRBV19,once,CASSIGQGNTEAFF,TGTGCCAGTAGTATTGGTCAGGGGAACACTGAAGCTTTCTTT
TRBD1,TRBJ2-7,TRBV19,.,CASSAKTGSINEQYF,TGTGCCAGTAGTGCAAAGACAGGGTCTATCAACGAGCAGTACTTC
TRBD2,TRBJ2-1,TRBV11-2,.,CASSSSIAGGRNEQFF,TGTGCCAGCAGCTCATCCATAGCGGGGGGACGCAATGAGCAGTTCTTC
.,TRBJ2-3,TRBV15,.,CATSRGVDTQYF,TGTGCCACCAGCAGAGGAGTTGATACGCAGTATTTT
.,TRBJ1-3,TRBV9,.,CASSVTGDSGNTIYF,TGTGCCAGCAGCGTGACAGGAGACTCTGGAAACACCATATATTTT
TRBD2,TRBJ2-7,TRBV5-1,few,CASSGAPTSGLRSYEQYF,TGCGCCAGCAGCGGGGCTCCGACTAGCGGGCTTCGCTCCTACGAGCAGTACTTC
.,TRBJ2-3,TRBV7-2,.,CASSLAGGYSTDTQYF,TGTGCCAGCAGCTTAGCGGGAGGATATAGCACAGATACGCAGTATTTT
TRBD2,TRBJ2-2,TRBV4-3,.,CASSQSGLAGSNTGELFF,TGCGCCAGCAGCCAATCGGGACTAGCGGGGTCGAACACCGGGGAGCTGTTTTTT
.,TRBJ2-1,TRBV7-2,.,CASSPPGGFYNEQFF,TGTGCCAGCAGCCCCCCAGGTGGCTTTTACAATGAGCAGTTCTTC
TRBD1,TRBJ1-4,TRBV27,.,CASSWRRQGGNEKLFF,TGTGCCAGCAGTTGGAGACGACAGGGGGGTAATGAAAAACTGTTTTTT